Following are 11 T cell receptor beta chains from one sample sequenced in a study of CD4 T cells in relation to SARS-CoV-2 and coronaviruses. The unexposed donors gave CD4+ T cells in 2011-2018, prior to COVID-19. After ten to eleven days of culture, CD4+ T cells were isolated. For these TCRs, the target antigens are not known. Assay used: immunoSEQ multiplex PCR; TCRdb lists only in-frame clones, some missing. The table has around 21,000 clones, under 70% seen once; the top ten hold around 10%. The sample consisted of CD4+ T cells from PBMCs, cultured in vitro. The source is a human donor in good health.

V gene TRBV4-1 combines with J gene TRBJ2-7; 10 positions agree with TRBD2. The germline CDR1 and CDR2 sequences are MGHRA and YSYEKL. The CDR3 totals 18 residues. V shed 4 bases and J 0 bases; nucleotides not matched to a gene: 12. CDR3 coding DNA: TGCGCCAGCAGCCCCATAGGGCTAGCGGGGGACCGCTCCTACGAGCAGTACTTC. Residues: CASSPIGLAGDRSYEQYF.

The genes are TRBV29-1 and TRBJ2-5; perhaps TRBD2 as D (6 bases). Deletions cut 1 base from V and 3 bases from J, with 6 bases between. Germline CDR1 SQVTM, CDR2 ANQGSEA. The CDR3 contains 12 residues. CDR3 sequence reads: CSVEGGEETQYF. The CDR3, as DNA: TGCAGCGTTGAAGGGGGGGAAGAGACCCAGTACTTC.

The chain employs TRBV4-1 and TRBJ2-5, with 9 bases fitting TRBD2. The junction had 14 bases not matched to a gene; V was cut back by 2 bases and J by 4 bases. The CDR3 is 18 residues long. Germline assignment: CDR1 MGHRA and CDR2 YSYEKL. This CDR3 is CASSQRHESGGKGETQYF. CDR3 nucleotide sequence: TGCGCCAGCAGCCAACGCCACGAGAGCGGGGGGAAAGGAGAGACCCAGTACTTC.

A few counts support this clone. The CDR3 reads CASSLGQVSGANVLTF. CDR3 DNA sequence: TGCGCCAGCAGCTTGGGACAGGTCTCTGGGGCCAACGTCCTGACTTTC. The rearrangement links TRBV5-1 to TRBJ2-6; tentative D call: TRBD1 (6 bases). CDR1 and CDR2 (germline): SGHRS, YFSETQ. V was pared by 0 bases and J by 0 bases, with 7 bases between. The CDR3 has 16 amino acids.

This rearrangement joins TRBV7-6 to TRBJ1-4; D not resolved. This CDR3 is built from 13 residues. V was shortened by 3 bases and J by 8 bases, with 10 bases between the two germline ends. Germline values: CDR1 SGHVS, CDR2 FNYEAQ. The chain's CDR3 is CASSLGLGEKLFF. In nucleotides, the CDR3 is TGTGCCAGCAGCTTGGGCCTTGGGGAAAAACTGTTTTTT. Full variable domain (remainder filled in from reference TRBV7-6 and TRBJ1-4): GAGVSQSPRYKVTKRGQDVALRCDPISGHVSLYWYRQALGQGPEFLTYFNYEAQQDKSGLPNDRFSAERPEGSISTLTIQRTEQRDSAMYRCASSLGLGEKLFFGSGTQLSVL.

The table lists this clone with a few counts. The CDR3 DNA reads as TGTGCCAGCAGCCAAGATCTTAGGGGGGGCTATGGCTACACCTTC. Residues: CASSQDLRGGYGYTF. This chain connects TRBV4-2 to TRBJ1-2, with D maybe TRBD1 (6 bases). Germline V gene sequence: CDR1 LGHNA, CDR2 YNFKEQ. V was cut by 0 bases and J by 4 bases, with 12 bases left in between. The CDR3 sequence is 15 residues long.

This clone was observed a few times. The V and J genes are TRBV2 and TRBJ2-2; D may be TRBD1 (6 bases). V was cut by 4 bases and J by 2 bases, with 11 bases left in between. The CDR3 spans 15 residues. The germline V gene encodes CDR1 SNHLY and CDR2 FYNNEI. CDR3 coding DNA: TGTGCCAGCAGTGCCGAGACAGGAAACACCGGGGAGCTGTTTTTT. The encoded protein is CASSAETGNTGELFF.

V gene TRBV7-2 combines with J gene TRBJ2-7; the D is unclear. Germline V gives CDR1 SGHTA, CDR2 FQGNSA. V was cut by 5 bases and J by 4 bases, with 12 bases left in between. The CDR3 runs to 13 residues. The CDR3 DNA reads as TGTGCCAGCAGCCCCTCACCCCTTTACGAGCAGTACTTC. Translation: CASSPSPLYEQYF. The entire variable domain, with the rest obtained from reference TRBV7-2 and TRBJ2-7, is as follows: GAGVSQSPSNKVTEKGKDVELRCDPISGHTALYWYRQSLGQGLEFLIYFQGNSAPDKSGLPSDRFSAERTGGSVSTLTIQRTQQEDSAVYLCASSPSPLYEQYFGPGTRLTVT.

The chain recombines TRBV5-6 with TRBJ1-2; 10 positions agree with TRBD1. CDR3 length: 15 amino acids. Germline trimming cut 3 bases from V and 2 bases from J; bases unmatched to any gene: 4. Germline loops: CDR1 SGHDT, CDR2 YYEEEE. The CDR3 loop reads CASSSGQGLNYGYTF. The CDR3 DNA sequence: TGTGCCAGCAGCTCGGGACAGGGGCTCAACTATGGCTACACCTTC.

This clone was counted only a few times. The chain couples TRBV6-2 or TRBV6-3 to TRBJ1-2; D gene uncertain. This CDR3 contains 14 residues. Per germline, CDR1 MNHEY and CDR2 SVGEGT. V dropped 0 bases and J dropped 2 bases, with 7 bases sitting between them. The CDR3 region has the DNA TGTGCCAGCAGTTACTCCGGACCGAACTATGGCTACACCTTC. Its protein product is CASSYSGPNYGYTF.

The DNA for the CDR3 is TGTGCCAGCGCAGGGAGCACAGATACGCAGTATTTT. This codes for CASAGSTDTQYF. The J gene is TRBJ2-3, the V gene TRBV6-5, with D perhaps matching TRBD1 (5 bases). The CDR3 covers 12 residues. V was trimmed by 8 bases and J by 0 bases, leaving 6 bases between them. Germline V gene data show CDR1 as MNHEY and CDR2 as SVGAGI.